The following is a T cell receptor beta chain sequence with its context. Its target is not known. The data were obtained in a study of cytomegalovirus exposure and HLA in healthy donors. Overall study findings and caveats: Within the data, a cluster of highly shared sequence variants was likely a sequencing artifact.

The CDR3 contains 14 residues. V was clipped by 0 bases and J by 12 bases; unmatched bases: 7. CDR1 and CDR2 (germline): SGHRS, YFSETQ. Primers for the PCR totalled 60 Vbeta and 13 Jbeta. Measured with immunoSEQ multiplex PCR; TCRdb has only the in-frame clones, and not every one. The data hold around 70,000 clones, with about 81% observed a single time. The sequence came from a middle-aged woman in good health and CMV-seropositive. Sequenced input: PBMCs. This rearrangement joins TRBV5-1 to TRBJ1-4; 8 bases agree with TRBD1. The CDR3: CASSLGTGLAELFF. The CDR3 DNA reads TGCGCCAGCAGCTTGGGGACAGGGTTAGCGGAACTGTTTTTT.